The source of this TCR beta chain is a study of blood T cell repertoires in COVID-19. Study background: The United States, Italy and Spain provided the acute and convalescent COVID-19 samples. Nucleic acid was either cDNA or gDNA, and it came from T cells, B-cell-depleted T cells, or PBMCs.

With 5 bases removed from V and 2 bases from J, the gap between germline ends came to 15 bases. CDR3 length: 15 amino acids. The germline gives CDR1 SGHTA, CDR2 FQGTGA. This clone was seen ten or more times. As originally analysed: The authors estimated nucleated cell counts from reference gene primer amplification. Data came from immunoSEQ multiplex PCR; TCRdb stores just in-frame clones and leaves some out. That table gives V, J and clone size, and the DNA gave D and trimming. The repertoire holds about 73,000 clones, more than 65% seen once, with 28% in the top ten. What was sequenced was peripheral blood. V gene TRBV7-3 combines with J gene TRBJ2-5; D might be TRBD2 (6 bases). The TCR originated in a human donor in a cohort sampled during active COVID-19. The DNA for the CDR3 is TGTGCCAGCAGCCCCGGGTTGGGAGGACAAGAGACCCAGTACTTC. This gives the protein CASSPGLGGQETQYF.